This T cell receptor beta chain was obtained from a study of human T cells and chemical hapten exposure (dated by TCRdb to about 2021). Background for the entire study: For sensitization, 2% DPC in acetone was applied to an approximately 2 cm by approximately 2 cm area of upper inner arm skin. Weekly therapeutic DPC doses were additionally applied to the scalp of patients throughout the roughly 22-week study period. Patch testing was performed on the upper back with Finn chambers containing 0.01% DPC, and the patch tests were scored after 6 days according to International Contact Dermatitis Research Group standards. The mostly female patient cohort included alopecia areata with under or over 50% scalp involvement, alopecia totalis and alopecia universalis. Libraries were combined into a pool for sequencing, and differences in TCR yield between samples came mainly from small differences in library volumes within the pool. In alopecia patients, the study followed how the peripheral blood TCR repertoire changed in vivo over primary and secondary sensitization to diphenylcyclopropenone (DPC), a hapten. Blood was sampled from patients pre-sensitization (week 0) and at 2, 6 and about 24 weeks after DPC sensitization. Blood for TCR sequencing was provided by twenty-nine alopecia patients at one to four time points (pre-sensitization, 2, 6 and 24 weeks).

Results and caveats for the whole study, not just this receptor: Repeated subsampling changed both the strength of the expansion versus patch-test correlation and the threshold at which that correlation became significant. DPC sensitization did not change how many TCRs were above 1 in 1000 frequency, and no evidence was found of alterations in global repertoire structure. Significantly more large CDR3 similarity clusters were formed by expanded TCRs than by pre-sensitization or healthy control sets, consistent with antigen-driven responses. The number of PT1 expanded TCRs positively correlated with patch test score, significant at thresholds 8, 16 and 32 but not 4. Because all patients had alopecia, a presumed autoimmune disease, the immune response of the patients might differ from that of healthy individuals.

The intended sense of this specimen's time point label: pre-sensitization, week 0. The treatment or condition label, as the study defines it: therapeutic diphenylcyclopropenone sensitization with weekly scalp DPC. Blood at each patch-test visit was drawn before the patch test was applied. Eligible patients were aged 18 to 70, diagnosed with alopecia, deemed suitable for DPC therapy, and excluded if pregnant. Total RNA was isolated from unfractionated whole blood collected in Tempus Blood RNA tubes. From the cysteine up to the phenylalanine, the CDR3 has a length of 12 residues. The entry retains the CDR3 DNA only, 36 bases that are in frame from base 1. At the junction V is shortened by 6 bases and J by 6 bases, with 15 bases in between. As encoded in the germline V gene (reference sequence), CDR1 is DFQATT while CDR2 is SNEGSKA. This clonotype was picked up many times. Its antigen is still unknown. Base qualities are missing; no much larger clone stands one base away.

Receptor libraries were prepared by RACE. Data came from a NextSeq 500. During library preparation, unique molecular identifiers were attached to individual cDNA molecules so that TCRs could be counted quantitatively and reproducibly. Each blood RNA sample was used to sequence both TCR alpha and TCR beta chains. As for the original processing: The median number of TCRs per sample was 85,000 to 100,000, ranging from about 23,224 to 690,600. V, J and CDR3 annotation of the TCR reads was performed with the Decombinator software suite. For the PS versus PT1 abundance plots, all samples were subsampled to the same number of TCRs (28,000). Expanded TCRs were defined as absent before sensitization and observed at least eight times at the 2-week time point. Clones were called with MiXCR by TCRdb after fastp trimmed the public reads at Q25, and only in-frame beta chains were retained. Every CDR3 protein is listed once, alongside the most common genes and DNA of its rows. The V and J calls follow TCRdb's processing rather than the paper's. The sample table shows more than 50,000 distinct CDR3 sequences, and around 7% are seen once. The ten most abundant clones make up 1.5% to 2% of the sample.

This clonotype was sampled from a woman between 25 and 40 years old with alopecia areata. Some clones in this sample may be carry-over from other donors' samples. The sequencing here drew on whole blood, taken in connection with sensitization to the hapten diphenylcyclopropenone (DPC). The V and J genes are TRBV20-1 and TRBJ2-7; the D gene cannot be named for sure. The CDR3 loop reads CSATKTVSEQYF. In nucleotides, the sequence is TGCAGTGCCACTAAGACGGTTAGCGAGCAGTACTTC.